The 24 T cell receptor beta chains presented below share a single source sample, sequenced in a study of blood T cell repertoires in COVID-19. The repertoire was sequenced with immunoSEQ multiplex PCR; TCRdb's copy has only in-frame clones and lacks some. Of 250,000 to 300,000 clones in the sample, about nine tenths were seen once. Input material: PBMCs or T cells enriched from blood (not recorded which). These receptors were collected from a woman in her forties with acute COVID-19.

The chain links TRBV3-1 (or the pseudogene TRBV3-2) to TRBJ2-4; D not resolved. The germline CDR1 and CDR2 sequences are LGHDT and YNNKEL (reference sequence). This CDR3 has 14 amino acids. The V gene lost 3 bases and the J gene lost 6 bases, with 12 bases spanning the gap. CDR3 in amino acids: CASSHRAALNIQYF. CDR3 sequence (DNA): TGTGCCAGCAGCCACCGAGCCGCTCTAAACATTCAGTACTTC.

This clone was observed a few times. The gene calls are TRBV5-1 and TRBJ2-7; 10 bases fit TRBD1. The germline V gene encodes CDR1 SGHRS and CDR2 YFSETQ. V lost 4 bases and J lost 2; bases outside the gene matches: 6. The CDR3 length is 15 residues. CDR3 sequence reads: CASSNGGTGAYEQYF. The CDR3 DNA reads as TGCGCCAGCAGCAACGGGGGGACAGGGGCCTACGAGCAGTACTTC.

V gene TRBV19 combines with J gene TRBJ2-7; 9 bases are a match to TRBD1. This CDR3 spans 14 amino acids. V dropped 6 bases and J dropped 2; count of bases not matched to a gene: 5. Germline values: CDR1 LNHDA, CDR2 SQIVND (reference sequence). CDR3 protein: CASSSGTGTYEQYF. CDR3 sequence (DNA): TGTGCCAGTAGCTCCGGGACAGGGACCTACGAGCAGTACTTC.

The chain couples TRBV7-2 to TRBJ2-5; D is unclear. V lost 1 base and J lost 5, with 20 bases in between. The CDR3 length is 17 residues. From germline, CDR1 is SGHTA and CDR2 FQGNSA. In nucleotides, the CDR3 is TGTGCCAGCAGCTTAGATGGCAGAAACATCGTGCGGGAGACCCAGTACTTC. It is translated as CASSLDGRNIVRETQYF.

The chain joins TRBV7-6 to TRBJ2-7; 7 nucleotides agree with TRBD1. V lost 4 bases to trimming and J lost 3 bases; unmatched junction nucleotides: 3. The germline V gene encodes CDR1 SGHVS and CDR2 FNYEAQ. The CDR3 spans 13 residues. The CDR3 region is CASSYRDSYEQYF. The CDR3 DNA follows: TGTGCCAGCAGCTACCGGGACAGCTACGAGCAGTACTTC.

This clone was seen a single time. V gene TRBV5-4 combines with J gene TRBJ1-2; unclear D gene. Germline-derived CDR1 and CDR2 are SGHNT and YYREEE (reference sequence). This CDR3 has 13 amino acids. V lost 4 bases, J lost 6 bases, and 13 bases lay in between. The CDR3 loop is CASSPGVGHGYTF. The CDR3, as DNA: TGTGCCAGCAGCCCCGGGGTCGGCCATGGCTACACCTTC. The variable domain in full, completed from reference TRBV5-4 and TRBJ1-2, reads ETGVTQSPTHLIKTRGQQVTLRCSSQSGHNTVSWYQQALGQGPQFIFQYYREEENGRGNFPPRFSGLQFPNYSSELNVNALELDDSALYLCASSPGVGHGYTFGSGTRLTVV.

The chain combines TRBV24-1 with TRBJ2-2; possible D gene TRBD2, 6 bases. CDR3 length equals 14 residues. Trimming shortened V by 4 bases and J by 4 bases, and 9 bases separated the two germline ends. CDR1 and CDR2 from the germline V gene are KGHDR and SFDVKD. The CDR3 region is CATSEGGSTGELFF. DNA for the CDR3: TGTGCCACCAGTGAGGGGGGTTCCACCGGGGAGCTGTTTTTT.

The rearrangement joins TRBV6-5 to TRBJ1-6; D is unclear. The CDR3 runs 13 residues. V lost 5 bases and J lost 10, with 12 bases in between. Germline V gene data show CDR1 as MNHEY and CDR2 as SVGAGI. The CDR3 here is CASSPGAESPLHF. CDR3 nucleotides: TGTGCCAGCAGTCCGGGTGCGGAATCACCCCTCCACTTT.

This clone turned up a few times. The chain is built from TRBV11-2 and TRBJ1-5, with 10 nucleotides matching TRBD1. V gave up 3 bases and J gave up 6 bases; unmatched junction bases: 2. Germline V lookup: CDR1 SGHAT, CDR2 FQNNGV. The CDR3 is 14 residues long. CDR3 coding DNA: TGTGCCAGCAGCTTCCGGGACAGGGGTCAGCCCCAGCATTTT. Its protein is CASSFRDRGQPQHF.

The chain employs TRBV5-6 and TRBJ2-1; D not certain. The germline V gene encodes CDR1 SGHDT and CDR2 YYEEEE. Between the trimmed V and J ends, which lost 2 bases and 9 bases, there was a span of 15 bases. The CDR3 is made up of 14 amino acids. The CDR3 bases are TGTGCCAGCAGCTTCCGCCCAGGCCAAGGTGAGCAGTTCTTC. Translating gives CASSFRPGQGEQFF. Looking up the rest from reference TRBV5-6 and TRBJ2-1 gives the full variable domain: DAGVTQSPTHLIKTRGQQVTLRCSPKSGHDTVSWYQQALGQGPQFIFQYYEEEERQRGNFPDRFSGHQFPNYSSELNVNALLLGDSALYLCASSFRPGQGEQFFGPGTRLTVL.

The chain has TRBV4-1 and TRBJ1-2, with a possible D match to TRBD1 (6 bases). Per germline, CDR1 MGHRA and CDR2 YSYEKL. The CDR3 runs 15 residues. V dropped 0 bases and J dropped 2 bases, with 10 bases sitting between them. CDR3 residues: CASSQETTGNYGYTF. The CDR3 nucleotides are TGCGCCAGCAGCCAAGAAACAACAGGGAACTATGGCTACACCTTC.

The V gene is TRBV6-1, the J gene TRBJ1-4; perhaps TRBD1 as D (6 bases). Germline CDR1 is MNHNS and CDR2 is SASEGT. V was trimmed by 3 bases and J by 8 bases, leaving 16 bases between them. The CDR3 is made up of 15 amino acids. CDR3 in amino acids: CASSEGAGDREKLFF. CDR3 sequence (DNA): TGTGCCAGCAGTGAGGGGGCGGGGGATCGGGAAAAACTGTTTTTT.

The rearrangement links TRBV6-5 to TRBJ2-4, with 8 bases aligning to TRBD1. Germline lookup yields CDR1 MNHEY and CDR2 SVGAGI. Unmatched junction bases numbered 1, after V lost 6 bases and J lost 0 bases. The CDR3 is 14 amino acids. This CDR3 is CASSGTGAKNIQYF. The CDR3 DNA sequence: TGTGCCAGCAGCGGGACAGGAGCCAAAAACATTCAGTACTTC.

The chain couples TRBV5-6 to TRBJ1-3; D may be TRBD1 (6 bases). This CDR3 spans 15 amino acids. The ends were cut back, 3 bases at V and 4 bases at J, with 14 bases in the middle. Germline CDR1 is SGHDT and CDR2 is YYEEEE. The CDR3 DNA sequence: TGTGCCAGCAGCTCCCTAACAGGGCAAGGAAACACCATATATTTT. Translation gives CASSSLTGQGNTIYF.

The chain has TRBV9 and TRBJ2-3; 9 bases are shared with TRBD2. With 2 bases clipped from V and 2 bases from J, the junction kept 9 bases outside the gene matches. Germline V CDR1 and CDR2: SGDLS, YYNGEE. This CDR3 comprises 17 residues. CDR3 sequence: CASSVLGRGGPTDTQYF. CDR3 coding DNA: TGTGCCAGCAGCGTCCTAGGGCGGGGGGGACCCACAGATACGCAGTATTTT.

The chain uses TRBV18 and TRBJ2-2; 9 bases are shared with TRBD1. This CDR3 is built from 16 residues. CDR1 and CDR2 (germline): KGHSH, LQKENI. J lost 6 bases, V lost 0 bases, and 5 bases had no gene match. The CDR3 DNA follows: TGTGCCAGCTCACCACCGGCACAGGGGGCAGCCGGGGAGCTGTTTTTT. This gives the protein CASSPPAQGAAGELFF.

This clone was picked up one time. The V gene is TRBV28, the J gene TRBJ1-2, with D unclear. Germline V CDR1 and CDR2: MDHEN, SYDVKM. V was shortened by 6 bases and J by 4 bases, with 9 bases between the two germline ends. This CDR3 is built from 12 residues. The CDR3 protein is CASSPRLYGYTF. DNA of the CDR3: TGTGCCAGCAGCCCCAGACTCTATGGCTACACCTTC.

DNA for the CDR3: TGTGCCAGCAGTTTCGACAGGGGTCAGACCCAGTACTTC. This encodes CASSFDRGQTQYF. The chain uses TRBV28 and TRBJ2-5, with TRBD1 identical over 8 bases. Losses at the gene ends were 3 bases for V and 6 bases for J; bases not matched to a gene: 3. The CDR3 contains 13 residues. CDR1 and CDR2 from the germline V gene are MDHEN and SYDVKM.

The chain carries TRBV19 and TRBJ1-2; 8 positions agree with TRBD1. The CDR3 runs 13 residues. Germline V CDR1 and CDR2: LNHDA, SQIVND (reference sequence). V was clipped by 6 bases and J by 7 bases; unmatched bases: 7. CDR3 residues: CASSRTGTGGYTF. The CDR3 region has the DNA TGTGCCAGTAGCCGGACAGGGACCGGTGGCTACACCTTC.

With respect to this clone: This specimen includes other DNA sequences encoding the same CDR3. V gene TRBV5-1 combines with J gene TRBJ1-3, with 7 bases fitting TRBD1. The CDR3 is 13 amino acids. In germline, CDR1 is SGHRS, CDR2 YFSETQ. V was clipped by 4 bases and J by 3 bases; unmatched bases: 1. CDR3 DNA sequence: TGCGCCAGCAGCCCAGGGGGTGGAAACACCATATATTTT. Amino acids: CASSPGGGNTIYF.

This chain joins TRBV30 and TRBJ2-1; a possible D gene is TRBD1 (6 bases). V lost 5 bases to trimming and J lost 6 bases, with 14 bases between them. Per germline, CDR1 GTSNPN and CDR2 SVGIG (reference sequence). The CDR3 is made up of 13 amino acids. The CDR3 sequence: CAWGSGRGNEQFF. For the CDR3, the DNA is TGTGCCTGGGGCTCGGGCAGGGGCAATGAGCAGTTCTTC.

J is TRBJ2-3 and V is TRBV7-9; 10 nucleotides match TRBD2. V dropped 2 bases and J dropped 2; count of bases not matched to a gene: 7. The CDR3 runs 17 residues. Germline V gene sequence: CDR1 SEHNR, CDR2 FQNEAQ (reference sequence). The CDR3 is CASSLSERGGNTDTQYF. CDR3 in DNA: TGTGCCAGCAGCTTATCCGAGCGGGGGGGTAACACAGATACGCAGTATTTT.

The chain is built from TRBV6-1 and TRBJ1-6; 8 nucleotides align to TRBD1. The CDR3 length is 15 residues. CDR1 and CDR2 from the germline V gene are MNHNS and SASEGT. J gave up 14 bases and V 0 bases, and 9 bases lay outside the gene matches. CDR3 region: CASSEAGTGFLTLHF. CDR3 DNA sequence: TGTGCCAGCAGTGAAGCAGGGACAGGTTTTCTGACCCTCCACTTT.

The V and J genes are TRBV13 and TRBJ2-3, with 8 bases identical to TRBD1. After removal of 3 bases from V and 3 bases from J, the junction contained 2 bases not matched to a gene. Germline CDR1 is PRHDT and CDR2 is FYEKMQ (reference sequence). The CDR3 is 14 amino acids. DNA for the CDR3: TGTGCCAGCAGCTTGCGACAGGGGACAGATACGCAGTATTTT. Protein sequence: CASSLRQGTDTQYF.